The sequence of this TCR beta chain was determined in a study of T cells in Graves' hyperthyroidism and ophthalmopathy. RNA transcripts were the template for amplifying TCR beta CDR3 regions. A set of HTBI primers served as the primers for a first-round RT-PCR of the TCR CDR3. A single record per CDR3 protein comes from TCRdb applying MiXCR to the multiplex PCR reads. The table has almost 600,000 distinct CDR3 sequences, just over 45% seen once. J lost 2 bases, V lost 4 bases, and 7 bases had no gene match. The CDR3 is 16 amino acids. The germline CDR1 and CDR2 sequences are SGHRS and YFSETQ. This clonotype was counted ten times or more.

The chain links TRBV5-1 to TRBJ2-5; 11 bases fit TRBD1. This receptor was taken from a woman younger than 35 with Graves' hyperthyroidism. Source material: peripheral blood or thyroid tissue (not recorded which). The CDR3 DNA reads TGCGCCAGCAGCGCCGGGACAGGGGGACCACAAGAGACCCAGTACTTC. Protein product: CASSAGTGGPQETQYF.